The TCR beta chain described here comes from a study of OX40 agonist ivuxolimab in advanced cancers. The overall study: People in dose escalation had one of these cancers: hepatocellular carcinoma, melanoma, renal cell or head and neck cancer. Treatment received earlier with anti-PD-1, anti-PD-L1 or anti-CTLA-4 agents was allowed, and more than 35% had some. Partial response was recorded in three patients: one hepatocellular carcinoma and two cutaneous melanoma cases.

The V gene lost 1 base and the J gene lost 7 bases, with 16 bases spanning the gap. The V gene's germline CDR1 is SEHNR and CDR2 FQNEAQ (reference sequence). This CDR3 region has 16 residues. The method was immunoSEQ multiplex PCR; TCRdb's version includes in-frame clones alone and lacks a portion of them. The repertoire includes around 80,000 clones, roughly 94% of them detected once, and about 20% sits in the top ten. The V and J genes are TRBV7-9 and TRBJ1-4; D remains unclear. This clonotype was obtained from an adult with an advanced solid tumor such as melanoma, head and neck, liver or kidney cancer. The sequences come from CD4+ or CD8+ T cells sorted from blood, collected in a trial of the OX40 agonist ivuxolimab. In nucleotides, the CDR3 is TGTGCCAGCAGCTTAGAATCGGGTCAGCCCGTTGAAAAACTGTTTTTT. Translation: CASSLESGQPVEKLFF.